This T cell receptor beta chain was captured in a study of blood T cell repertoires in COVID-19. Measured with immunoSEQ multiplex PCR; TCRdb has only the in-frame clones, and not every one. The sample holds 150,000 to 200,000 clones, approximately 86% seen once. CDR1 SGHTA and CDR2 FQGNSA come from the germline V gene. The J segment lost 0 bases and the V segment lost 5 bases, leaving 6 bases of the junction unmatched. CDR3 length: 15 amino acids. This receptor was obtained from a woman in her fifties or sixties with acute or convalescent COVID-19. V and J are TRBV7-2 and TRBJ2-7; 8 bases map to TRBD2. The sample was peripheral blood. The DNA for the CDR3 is TGTGCCAGCAGCCTTAGCGGGGCCTTCTCCTACGAGCAGTACTTC. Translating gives CASSLSGAFSYEQYF.